A single sample is the source of the 22 T cell receptor beta chains below, sequenced in a study of T-cell memory formation after mild COVID-19. TCRdb itself ran the 5' RACE reads through MiXCR, one entry per CDR3 protein. The sample gives 250,000 to 350,000 distinct CDR3 sequences, 15% to 20% of which show up once; roughly 23% is in the top ten. The sample consisted of PBMCs or a T cell subset sorted from them (not recorded which). The source of these receptors is a man between 18 and 29 years old who had mild COVID-19 (a few samples of this study predate the infection). Cell type and time point are not known.

By proportion, this clonotype is medium-sized. The chain has TRBV9 and TRBJ2-5; possible D gene TRBD2, 6 bases. CDR3 length: 14 amino acids. V was shortened by 0 bases and J by 3 bases, with 9 bases between the two germline ends. CDR1 SGDLS and CDR2 YYNGEE come from the germline V gene. The CDR3 sequence is CASSVAGVEETQYF. The CDR3 bases are TGTGCCAGCAGCGTAGCGGGGGTTGAAGAGACCCAGTACTTC.

The J gene is TRBJ2-1, the V gene TRBV6-5, with 11 nucleotides matching TRBD2. V shed 7 bases, J shed 15 bases, and the junction held 14 bases outside the gene matches. Looked up from germline, CDR1 is MNHEY and CDR2 is SVGAGI. This CDR3 has 14 amino acids. The CDR3 region has the DNA TGTGCCAGCACCCCCTACGCTAGCGGGGGGCCCCTGTTCTTC. Residues: CASTPYASGGPLFF.

V and J are TRBV9 and TRBJ2-1; weak D call: TRBD2 (5 bases). Germline loops: CDR1 SGDLS, CDR2 YYNGEE. Trimming stripped 2 bases from V and 9 bases from J, with 9 bases between. The CDR3 runs 12 residues. CDR3 loop: CASSVLASEQFF. CDR3 nucleotide sequence: TGTGCCAGCAGCGTCTTAGCGAGTGAGCAGTTCTTC.

This clonotype has just a few counts. This chain links TRBV11-2 with TRBJ1-4; no firm D call. The V end was cut by 2 bases, the J end by 12 bases, with 10 bases between. This CDR3 contains 12 residues. In germline, CDR1 is SGHAT, CDR2 FQNNGV. The CDR3 spells CASSLFDGELFF. CDR3 nucleotide sequence: TGTGCCAGCAGCTTATTTGATGGGGAACTGTTTTTT.

This chain links TRBV7-8 with TRBJ2-5; D not certain. The ends were cut back, 5 bases at V and 0 bases at J, with 16 bases in the middle. This CDR3 is 16 amino acids long. Germline assignment: CDR1 SGHVS and CDR2 FQNEAQ. CDR3 bases: TGTGCCAGCAGCCCTCCGTACGGACCCGACCAAGAGACCCAGTACTTC. Encoded protein: CASSPPYGPDQETQYF.

The J gene is TRBJ2-4, the V gene TRBV12-3 or TRBV12-4; weak D call: TRBD1 (6 bases). CDR3 length equals 13 residues. V gave up 7 bases and J gave up 12 bases, with 19 bases separating them. The CDR3 sequence: CASKHSQGRTQYF. The CDR3 nucleotides read TGTGCCAGCAAACATTCACAGGGACGGACTCAGTACTTC.

The chain combines TRBV3-1 with TRBJ2-1; D possibly corresponds to TRBD2 (6 bases). With 3 bases removed from V and 6 bases from J, the gap between germline ends came to 12 bases. CDR1 and CDR2 from the germline V gene are LGHDT and YNNKEL (reference sequence). This CDR3 has 14 residues. Written as DNA, the CDR3 is TGTGCCAGCAGCCAGGGACTCACAATCAATGAGCAGTTCTTC. Its translation: CASSQGLTINEQFF.

This clonotype was recorded a few times. V is TRBV7-2 and J is TRBJ1-1, with D unclear. Trimming left V 5 bases short and J 1 base short, with 11 bases between. CDR1 is SGHTA and CDR2 is FQGNSA in the germline V gene. The CDR3 spans 14 residues. This CDR3 reads CASSPLTQNTEAFF. In DNA form, the CDR3 reads TGTGCCAGCAGCCCGCTGACCCAGAACACTGAAGCTTTCTTT.

This clonotype was observed a few times. DNA of the CDR3: TGCGCCAGCAGTGAGTCCGTATCACCCCTCCACTTT. It encodes CASSESVSPLHF. V gene TRBV10-2 combines with J gene TRBJ1-6, with D uncertain. V lost 0 bases and J 10 bases, leaving 4 bases between the germline ends. CDR3 length: 12 amino acids. Germline CDR1 reads WSHSY; CDR2 reads SAAADI.

V usage is TRBV18 and J usage is TRBJ1-1; tentative D call: TRBD1 (5 bases). The CDR3 length is 14 residues. V lost 3 bases, J lost 6 bases, and 14 bases lay in between. Germline V gene data show CDR1 as KGHSH and CDR2 as LQKENI. The DNA for the CDR3 is TGTGCCAGCTCACCGACGGGGCCGAGGTCTGAAGCTTTCTTT. Its protein is CASSPTGPRSEAFF.

The V call is TRBV6-5, the J call TRBJ2-3, with D unresolved. Trimming left V 10 bases short and J 0 bases short, with 5 bases between. Germline V CDR1 and CDR2: MNHEY, SVGAGI. The CDR3 consists of 11 residues. CDR3 sequence reads: CATLSTDTQYF. Here the CDR3 DNA reads TGTGCCACACTTAGCACAGATACGCAGTATTTT.

This sequence joins TRBV4-3 and TRBJ2-3; the D call may be TRBD1 or TRBD2 (5 bases each). With 3 bases removed from V and 3 bases from J, the gap between germline ends came to 10 bases. This CDR3 region has 14 residues. Germline V gives CDR1 LGHNA, CDR2 YSLEER. In DNA form, the CDR3 reads TGCGCCAGCAGCCACGGGACGTATACAGATACGCAGTATTTT. Encoded protein: CASSHGTYTDTQYF.

This clonotype was counted only a few times. The chain recombines TRBV7-2 with TRBJ2-5, with D unresolved. The CDR3 loop spans 16 amino acids. The V and J ends lost 2 bases and 1 base respectively, with 14 bases between them. Germline V gene lookup returns CDR1 SGHTA and CDR2 FQGNSA. DNA for the CDR3: TGTGCCAGCAGCTTAAGTGGCGGCCTCCTCCAAGAGACCCAGTACTTC. It specifies CASSLSGGLLQETQYF.

The V call is TRBV6-2 or TRBV6-3, the J call TRBJ2-5; D unresolved. V lost 2 bases to trimming and J lost 4 bases, with 8 bases between them. Germline CDR1 reads MNHEY; CDR2 reads SVGEGT. The CDR3 totals 13 residues. Here the CDR3 reads CASSYPSGETQYF. As DNA, the CDR3 is TGTGCCAGCAGTTACCCCTCGGGAGAGACCCAGTACTTC.

The V gene is TRBV12-3 or TRBV12-4, the J gene TRBJ2-1; D unclear. Deletions cut 7 bases from V and 4 bases from J, with 17 bases between. This CDR3 spans 15 amino acids. CDR3 in DNA: TGTGCCAGCATGCTACACCCGCCGACTTACAATGAGCAGTTCTTC. Amino acid sequence: CASMLHPPTYNEQFF.

This chain joins TRBV20-1 and TRBJ1-5; D unresolved. Trimming removed 3 bases at V and 8 bases at J, with 17 bases between. CDR1 is DFQATT, CDR2 SNEGSKA, per germline (reference sequence). The CDR3 has 14 residues. The CDR3 reads CSASTSSGRKPQHF. The CDR3 DNA sequence: TGCAGTGCTAGTACCAGTTCTGGCAGAAAGCCCCAGCATTTT.

The chain links TRBV11-3 to TRBJ2-7; D possibly corresponds to TRBD1 (6 bases). This CDR3 is built from 16 residues. Germline CDR1 and CDR2: SGHNT and YENEEA. The V end was cut by 4 bases, the J end by 1 base, with 17 bases between. In DNA form, the CDR3 reads TGTGCCAGCAGCTGGAAACAGGGAAGAGGGTCCTACGAGCAGTACGTC. It codes for CASSWKQGRGSYEQYV.

This clonotype was detected only a few times. This chain connects TRBV27 to TRBJ2-7; a possible D gene is TRBD2 (6 bases). Germline V gene data show CDR1 as MNHEY and CDR2 as SMNVEV (reference sequence). This CDR3 contains 14 residues. Trimming removed 8 bases from V and 0 bases from J, with 14 bases in between. CDR3 bases: TGTGCCAGCCGGGGGACGTGGGACTCCTACGAGCAGTACTTC. The encoded protein is CASRGTWDSYEQYF.

The chain couples TRBV5-1 to TRBJ1-2; 11 bases align to TRBD1. There are 15 residues in the CDR3. V lost 4 bases and J lost 7; bases outside the gene matches: 9. Germline CDR1 SGHRS, CDR2 YFSETQ. The chain's CDR3 is CASSPPGTGGSGYTF. The CDR3 DNA reads TGCGCCAGCAGCCCCCCCGGGACAGGGGGTAGTGGCTACACCTTC.

This clonotype has only a few counts. This rearrangement joins TRBV12-3 or TRBV12-4 to TRBJ2-1; D possibly corresponds to TRBD2 (6 bases). The CDR3 extends over 10 amino acids. V lost 5 bases to trimming and J lost 12 bases, with 8 bases between them. CDR3 DNA sequence: TGTGCCAGCAGTGGGACTGGGCAGTTCTTC. Protein sequence: CASSGTGQFF.

At least ten counts were recorded for this clonotype. The chain uses TRBV12-3 or TRBV12-4 and TRBJ2-1; 11 bases align to TRBD2. J lost 3 bases, V lost 3 bases, and 4 bases had no gene match. The CDR3 is 16 amino acids. CDR3 DNA: TGTGCCAGCAGTTTCCCTAGCGGGGGGAACTACAATGAGCAGTTCTTC. Protein sequence: CASSFPSGGNYNEQFF.

This clonotype has a handful of counts. The chain uses TRBV25-1 and TRBJ2-1; 9 bases line up with TRBD2. The CDR3 has 16 amino acids. V trimming: 4 bases; J trimming: 2 bases; junction bases outside the gene matches: 6. The germline V gene encodes CDR1 MGHDK and CDR2 SYGVNS. The CDR3: CASSGNSGGPYNEQFF. The CDR3 DNA reads as TGTGCCAGCAGTGGTAATAGCGGGGGTCCCTACAATGAGCAGTTCTTC.